The T cell receptor beta chain described here comes from a study of neoadjuvant anti-PD-1 for oral cavity cancer. About the research overall: Patients without progression received a fourth nivolumab dose around day 43, then surgical resection on days 50-56. Notes on the study in general: TCR analyses covered only a few patients per response group.

Comments on this clone: What it binds is unknown.

V was clipped by 10 bases and J by 3 bases, with 16 bases between them. Germline V gives CDR1 KGHSH, CDR2 LQKENI. The CDR3 is 14 amino acids. Patients were newly diagnosed with stage II-IVA oral cavity squamous cell carcinoma without prior systemic or radiation treatment. No culture or expansion preceded analysis of these blood cells. TCRdb's copy holds only in-frame clones and misses some; the assay was immunoSEQ multiplex PCR. Among 14,000 to 15,000 clones, around 70% were seen once, and the ten largest hold around 3%. This sequence was found in a person between 40 and 85 years old with oral cavity squamous cell carcinoma. J is TRBJ1-3 and V is TRBV18, with D possibly TRBD1 on 5 matching bases. Sequences were derived from PBMCs, sampled before nivolumab (anti-PD-1) treatment. For the CDR3, the DNA is TGTGCCACCGCGCCCGGGGGGAGTGGAAACACCATATATTTT. It encodes CATAPGGSGNTIYF.